The clone carrying this T cell receptor (beta chain) was observed many times. The cohort's ophthalmopathy patients, a group with duration under 3 months, had a Clinical Activity Score of at least 3 and a NOSPECS grade of at least 4. The PBMCs studied were ones that came from about 9.9 ml fresh peripheral blood. Germline V gene lookup returns CDR1 DFQATT and CDR2 SNEGSKA (reference sequence). The CDR3 extends over 12 amino acids. Amplification of TCR beta CDR3 regions was performed using RNA transcripts as template. Carried out on the TCR CDR3, a first-round RT-PCR used the HTBI primer set. MiXCR was run by TCRdb on the multiplex PCR reads, yielding one entry per CDR3 protein. The sample has about 380,000 distinct CDR3 sequences, less than 20% seen once. These data come from a study of T cells in Graves' hyperthyroidism and ophthalmopathy. Study-level background: Peripheral blood specimens were obtained at initial diagnosis, prior to any treatment.

The sequencing sample was made of blood. This sequence originates from a man between 18 and 35 years old with Graves' ophthalmopathy. The gene calls are TRBV20-1 and TRBJ2-2; D is undetermined. The CDR3 sequence is CSVQWNTGELFF. CDR3 coding DNA: TGCAGCGTTCAATGGAACACCGGGGAGCTGTTTTTT.